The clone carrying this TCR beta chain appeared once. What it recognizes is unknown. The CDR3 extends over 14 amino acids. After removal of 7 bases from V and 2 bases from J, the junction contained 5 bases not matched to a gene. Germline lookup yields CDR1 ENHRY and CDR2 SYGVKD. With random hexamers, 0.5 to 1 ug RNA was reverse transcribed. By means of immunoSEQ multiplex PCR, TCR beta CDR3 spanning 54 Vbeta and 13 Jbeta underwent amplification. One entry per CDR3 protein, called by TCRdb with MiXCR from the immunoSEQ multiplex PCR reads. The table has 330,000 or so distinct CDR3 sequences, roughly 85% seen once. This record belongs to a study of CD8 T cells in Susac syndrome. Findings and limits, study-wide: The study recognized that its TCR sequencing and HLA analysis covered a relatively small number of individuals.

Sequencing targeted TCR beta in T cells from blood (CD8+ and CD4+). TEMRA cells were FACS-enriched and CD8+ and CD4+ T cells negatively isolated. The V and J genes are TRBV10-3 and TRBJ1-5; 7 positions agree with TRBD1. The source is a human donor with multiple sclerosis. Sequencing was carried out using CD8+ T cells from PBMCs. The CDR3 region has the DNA TGTGCCATCAACGGGGACAGTCGCAATCAGCCCCAGCATTTT. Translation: CAINGDSRNQPQHF.